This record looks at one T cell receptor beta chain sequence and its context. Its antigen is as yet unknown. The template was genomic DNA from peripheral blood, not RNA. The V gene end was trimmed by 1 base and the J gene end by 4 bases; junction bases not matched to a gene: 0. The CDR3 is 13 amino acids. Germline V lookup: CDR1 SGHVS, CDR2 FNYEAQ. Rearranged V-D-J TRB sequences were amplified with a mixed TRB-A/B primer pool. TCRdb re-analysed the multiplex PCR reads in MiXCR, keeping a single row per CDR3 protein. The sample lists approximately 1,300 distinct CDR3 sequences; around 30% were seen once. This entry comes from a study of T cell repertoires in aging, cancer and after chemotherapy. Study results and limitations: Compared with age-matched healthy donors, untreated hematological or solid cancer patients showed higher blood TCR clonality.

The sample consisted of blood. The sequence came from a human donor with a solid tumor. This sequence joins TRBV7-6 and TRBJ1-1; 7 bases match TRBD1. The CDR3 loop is CASSLGQGTEAFF. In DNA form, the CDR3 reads TGTGCCAGCAGCTTAGGACAGGGCACTGAAGCTTTCTTT.